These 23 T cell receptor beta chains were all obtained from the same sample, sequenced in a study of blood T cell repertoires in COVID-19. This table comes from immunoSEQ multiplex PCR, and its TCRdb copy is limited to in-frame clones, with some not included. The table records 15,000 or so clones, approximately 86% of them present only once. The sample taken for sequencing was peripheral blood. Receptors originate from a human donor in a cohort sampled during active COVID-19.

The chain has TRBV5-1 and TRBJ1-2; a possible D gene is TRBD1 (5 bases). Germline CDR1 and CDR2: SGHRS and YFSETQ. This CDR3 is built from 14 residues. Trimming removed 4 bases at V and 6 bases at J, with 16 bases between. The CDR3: CASSPIGGEDGYTF. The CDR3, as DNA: TGCGCCAGCAGCCCGATCGGGGGGGAGGATGGCTACACCTTC.

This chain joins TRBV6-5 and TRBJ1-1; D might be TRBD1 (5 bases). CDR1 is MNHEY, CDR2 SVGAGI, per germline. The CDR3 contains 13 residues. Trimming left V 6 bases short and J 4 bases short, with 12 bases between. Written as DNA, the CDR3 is TGTGCCAGCAGCATACAGGTCGGCACTGAAGCTTTCTTT. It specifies CASSIQVGTEAFF.

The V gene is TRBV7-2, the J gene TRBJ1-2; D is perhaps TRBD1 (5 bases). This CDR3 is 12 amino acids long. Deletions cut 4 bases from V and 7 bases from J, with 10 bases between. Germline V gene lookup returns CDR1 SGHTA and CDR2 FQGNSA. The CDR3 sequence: CASSSPRVGYTF. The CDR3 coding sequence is TGTGCCAGCAGCTCGCCCAGGGTTGGCTACACCTTC.

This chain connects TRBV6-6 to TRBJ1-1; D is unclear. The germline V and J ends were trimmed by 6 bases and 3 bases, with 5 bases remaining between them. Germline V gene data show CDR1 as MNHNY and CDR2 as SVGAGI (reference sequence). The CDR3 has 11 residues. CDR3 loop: CASRTHTEAFF. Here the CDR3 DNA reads TGTGCCAGCAGGACACACACTGAAGCTTTCTTT.

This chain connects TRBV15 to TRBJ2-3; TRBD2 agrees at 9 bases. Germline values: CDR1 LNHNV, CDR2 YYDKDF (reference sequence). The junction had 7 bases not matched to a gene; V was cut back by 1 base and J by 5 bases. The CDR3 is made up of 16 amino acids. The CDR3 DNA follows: TGTGCCACCAGCAGAGTACCTAGCGGGGCGGGAGATACGCAGTATTTT. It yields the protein CATSRVPSGAGDTQYF.

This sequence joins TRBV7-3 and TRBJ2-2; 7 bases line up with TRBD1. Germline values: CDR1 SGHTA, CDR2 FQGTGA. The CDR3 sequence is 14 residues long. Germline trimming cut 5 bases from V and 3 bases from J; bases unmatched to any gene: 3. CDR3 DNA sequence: TGTGCCAGCAGCACAGACAGGGACACCGGGGAGCTGTTTTTT. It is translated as CASSTDRDTGELFF.

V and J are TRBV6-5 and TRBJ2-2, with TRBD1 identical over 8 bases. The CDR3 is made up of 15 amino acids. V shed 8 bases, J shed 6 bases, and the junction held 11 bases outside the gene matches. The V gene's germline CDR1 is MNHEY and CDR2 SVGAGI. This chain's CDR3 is CASREWQGASGELFF. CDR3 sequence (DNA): TGTGCCAGCCGGGAATGGCAGGGGGCGTCCGGGGAGCTGTTTTTT.

The CDR3 reads CASSYSRDTPQFF. CDR3 bases: TGTGCCAGCAGTTATTCTCGGGACACCCCGCAATTCTTC. The V call is TRBV6-2 or TRBV6-3, the J call TRBJ2-1; the D gene is possibly TRBD1 (6 bases). This CDR3 spans 13 amino acids. Trimming removed 3 bases at V and 16 bases at J, with 19 bases between. Looked up from germline, CDR1 is MNHEY and CDR2 is SVGEGT.

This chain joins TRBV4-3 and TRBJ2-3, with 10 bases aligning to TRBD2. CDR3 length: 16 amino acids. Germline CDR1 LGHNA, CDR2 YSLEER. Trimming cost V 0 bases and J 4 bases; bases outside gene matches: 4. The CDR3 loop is CASSQDVSGGADTQYF. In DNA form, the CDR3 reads TGCGCCAGCAGCCAAGATGTGAGCGGGGGGGCAGATACGCAGTATTTT.

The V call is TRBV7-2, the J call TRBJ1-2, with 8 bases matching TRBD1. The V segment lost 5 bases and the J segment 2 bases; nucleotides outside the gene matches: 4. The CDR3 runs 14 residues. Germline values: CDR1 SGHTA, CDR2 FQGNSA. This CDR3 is CASSADRGNYGYTF. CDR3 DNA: TGTGCCAGCAGCGCAGACAGGGGAAACTATGGCTACACCTTC. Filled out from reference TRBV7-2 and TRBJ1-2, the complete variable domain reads GAGVSQSPSNKVTEKGKDVELRCDPISGHTALYWYRQSLGQGLEFLIYFQGNSAPDKSGLPSDRFSAERTGGSVSTLTIQRTQQEDSAVYLCASSADRGNYGYTFGSGTRLTVV.

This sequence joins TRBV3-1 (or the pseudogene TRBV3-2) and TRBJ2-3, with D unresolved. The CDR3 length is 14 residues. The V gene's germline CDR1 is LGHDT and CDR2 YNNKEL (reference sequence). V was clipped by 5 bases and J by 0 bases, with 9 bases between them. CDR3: CASSISGSTDTQYF. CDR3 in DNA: TGTGCCAGCAGCATTTCGGGTAGCACAGATACGCAGTATTTT.

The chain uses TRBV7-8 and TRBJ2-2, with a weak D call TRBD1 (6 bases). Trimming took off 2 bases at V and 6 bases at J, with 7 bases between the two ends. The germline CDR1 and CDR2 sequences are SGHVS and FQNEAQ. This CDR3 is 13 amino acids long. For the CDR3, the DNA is TGTGCCAGCAGCTTATGGGGGCCCGGGGAGCTGTTTTTT. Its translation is CASSLWGPGELFF.

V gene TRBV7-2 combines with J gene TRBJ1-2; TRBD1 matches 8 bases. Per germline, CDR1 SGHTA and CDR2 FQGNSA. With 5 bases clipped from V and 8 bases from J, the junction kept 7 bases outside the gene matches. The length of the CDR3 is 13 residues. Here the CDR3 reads CASSPDRAQGYTF. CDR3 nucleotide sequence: TGTGCCAGCAGCCCGGACAGGGCTCAAGGCTACACCTTC.

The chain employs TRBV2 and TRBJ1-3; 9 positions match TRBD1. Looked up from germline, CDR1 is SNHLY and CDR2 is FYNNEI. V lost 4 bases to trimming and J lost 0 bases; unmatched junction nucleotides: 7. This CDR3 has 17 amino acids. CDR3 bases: TGTGCCAGCAGTGCACAATGGGACAGGGCCTCTGGAAACACCATATATTTT. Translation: CASSAQWDRASGNTIYF. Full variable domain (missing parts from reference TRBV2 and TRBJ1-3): EPEVTQTPSHQVTQMGQEVILRCVPISNHLYFYWYRQILGQKVEFLVSFYNNEISEKSEIFDDQFSVERPDGSNFTLKIRSTKLEDSAMYFCASSAQWDRASGNTIYFGEGSWLTVV.

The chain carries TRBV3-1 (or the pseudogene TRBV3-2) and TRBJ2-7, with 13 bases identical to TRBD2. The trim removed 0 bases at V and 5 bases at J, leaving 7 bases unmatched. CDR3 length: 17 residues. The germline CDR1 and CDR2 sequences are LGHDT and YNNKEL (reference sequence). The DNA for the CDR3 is TGTGCCAGCAGCCAAGAAGTACTAGCGGGGGGGCGCAACGAGCAGTACTTC. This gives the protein CASSQEVLAGGRNEQYF.

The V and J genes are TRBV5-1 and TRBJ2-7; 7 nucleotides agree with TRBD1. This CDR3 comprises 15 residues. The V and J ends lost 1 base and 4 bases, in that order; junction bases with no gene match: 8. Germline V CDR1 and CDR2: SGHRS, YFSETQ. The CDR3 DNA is TGCGCCAGCAGCTTGTTGATAGGGGGCAATTACGAGCAGTACTTC. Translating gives CASSLLIGGNYEQYF.

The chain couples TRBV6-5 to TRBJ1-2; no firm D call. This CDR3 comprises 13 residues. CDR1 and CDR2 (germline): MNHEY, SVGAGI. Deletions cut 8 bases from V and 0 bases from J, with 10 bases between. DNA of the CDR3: TGTGCCAGCCGCCCCGTAGCTAACTATGGCTACACCTTC. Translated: CASRPVANYGYTF.

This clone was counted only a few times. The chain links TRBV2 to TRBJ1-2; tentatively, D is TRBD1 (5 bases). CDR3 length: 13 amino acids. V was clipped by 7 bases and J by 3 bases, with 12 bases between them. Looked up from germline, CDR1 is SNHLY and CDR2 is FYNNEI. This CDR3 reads CASTRQTDYGYTF. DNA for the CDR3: TGTGCCAGCACCCGACAGACAGACTATGGCTACACCTTC.

The CDR3 reads CASSLRGSRNTEKLFF. The CDR3 nucleotides are TGTGCCAGCAGCTTAAGGGGTTCGCGGAACACTGAAAAACTGTTTTTT. This chain uses TRBV7-2 with TRBJ1-4; a weak D match, TRBD1 (5 bases). The V end was cut by 2 bases, the J end by 7 bases, with 17 bases between. The CDR3 is made up of 16 amino acids. Germline CDR1 SGHTA, CDR2 FQGNSA.

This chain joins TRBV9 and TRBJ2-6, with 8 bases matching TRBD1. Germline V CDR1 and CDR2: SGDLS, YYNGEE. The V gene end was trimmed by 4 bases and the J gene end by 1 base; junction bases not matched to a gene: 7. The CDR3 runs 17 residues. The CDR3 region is CASSLGQGRSGANVLTF. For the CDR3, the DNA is TGTGCCAGCAGCCTCGGACAGGGTAGGTCTGGGGCCAACGTCCTGACTTTC.

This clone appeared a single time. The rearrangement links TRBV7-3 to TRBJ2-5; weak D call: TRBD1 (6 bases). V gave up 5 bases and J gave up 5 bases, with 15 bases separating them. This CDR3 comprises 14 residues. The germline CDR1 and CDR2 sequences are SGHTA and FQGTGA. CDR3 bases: TGTGCCAGCAGCCCAACTGGGCAGGGGGAGACCCAGTACTTC. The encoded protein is CASSPTGQGETQYF.

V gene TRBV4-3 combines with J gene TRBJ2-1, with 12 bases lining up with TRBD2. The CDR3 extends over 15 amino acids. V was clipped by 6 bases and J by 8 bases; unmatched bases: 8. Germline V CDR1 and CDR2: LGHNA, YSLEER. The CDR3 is CASSLLAGGLHEQFF. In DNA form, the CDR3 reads TGCGCCAGCAGTCTCCTAGCGGGGGGGCTGCATGAGCAGTTCTTC.

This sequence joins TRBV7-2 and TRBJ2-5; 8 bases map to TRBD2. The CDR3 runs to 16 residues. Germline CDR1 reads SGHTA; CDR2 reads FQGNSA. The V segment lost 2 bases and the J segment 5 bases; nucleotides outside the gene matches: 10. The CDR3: CASSLSGGGWRETQYF. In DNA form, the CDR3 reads TGTGCCAGCAGCTTATCCGGCGGGGGGTGGCGTGAGACCCAGTACTTC.